The text below deals with one T cell receptor (beta chain). CDR1 and CDR2 (germline): MNHEY, SMNVEV (reference sequence). The V gene lost 0 bases and the J gene lost 3 bases, with 12 bases spanning the gap. The CDR3 runs 15 residues. Libraries were prepared by immunoSEQ multiplex PCR; TCRdb keeps only in-frame clonotypes and omits some of them. The sample carries approximately 37,000 clones, about nine tenths recorded once. The record originates from a study of blood T cell repertoires in COVID-19. About the research overall: Nucleic acid was either cDNA or gDNA, and it came from T cells, B-cell-depleted T cells, or PBMCs.

The receptor was isolated from a woman aged 80 or older with acute or convalescent COVID-19. The sample taken for sequencing was peripheral blood. V and J are TRBV27 and TRBJ2-7, with D perhaps matching TRBD1 (5 bases). CDR3 region: CASSLSPDNFYEQYF. CDR3 DNA sequence: TGTGCCAGCAGTTTATCCCCGGACAATTTCTACGAGCAGTACTTC.